This T cell receptor (beta chain) is from a study of blood T cell repertoires in COVID-19. Across the study: Both acute and convalescent COVID-19 samples were obtained from the United States, Italy and Spain. From T cells, B-cell-depleted T cells, or PBMCs came the material, which was cDNA or gDNA.

Authors' data handling: Using reference gene primer amplification, nucleated cell counts were estimated. Generated by immunoSEQ multiplex PCR, the TCRdb table keeps only in-frame clones and is missing some. The DNA gave D and trimming, while V, J and clone size come from that table. Of roughly 85,000 clones detected, 80% to 90% appear once; the ten largest clones hold about 25%. Material for sequencing was peripheral blood. This sequence originates from a man in his forties or fifties with active or convalescent COVID-19.

CDR3 in amino acids: CASMKTGGGNTIYF. The CDR3 DNA sequence: TGTGCCAGCATGAAGACAGGGGGTGGAAACACCATATATTTT. This rearrangement joins TRBV28 to TRBJ1-3; 9 bases match TRBD1. Germline CDR1 is MDHEN and CDR2 is SYDVKM. V lost 7 bases, J lost 3 bases, and 4 bases stayed unmatched. This CDR3 is built from 14 residues.